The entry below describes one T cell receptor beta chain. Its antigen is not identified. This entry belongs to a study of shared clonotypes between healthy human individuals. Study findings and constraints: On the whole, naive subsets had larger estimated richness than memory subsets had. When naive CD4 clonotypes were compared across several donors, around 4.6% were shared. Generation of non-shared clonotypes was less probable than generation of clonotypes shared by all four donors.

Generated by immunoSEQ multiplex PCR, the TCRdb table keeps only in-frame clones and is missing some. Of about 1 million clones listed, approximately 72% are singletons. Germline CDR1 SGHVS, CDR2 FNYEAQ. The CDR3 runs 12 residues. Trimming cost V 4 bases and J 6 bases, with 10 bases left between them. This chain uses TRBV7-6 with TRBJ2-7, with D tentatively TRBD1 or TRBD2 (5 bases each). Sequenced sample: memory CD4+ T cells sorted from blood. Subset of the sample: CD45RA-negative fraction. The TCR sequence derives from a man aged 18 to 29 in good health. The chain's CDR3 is CASSSSGREQYF. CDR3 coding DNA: TGTGCCAGCAGCTCGTCGGGGCGCGAGCAGTACTTC.